A single sample gave rise to the 31 T cell receptor beta chains below, sequenced in a study of identical twins. TCRdb processed the 5' RACE reads anew with MiXCR; each CDR3 protein has one entry. This sample has fewer than 550,000 distinct CDR3 sequences; approximately 14% occur once, and the top ten carry 0.44%. This same sample was also part of a study on yellow fever vaccine responses in identical twins.

The sequencing input was CD4+ T cells sorted from blood. The receptors derive from a woman under 30 in good health.

The chain recombines TRBV2 with TRBJ2-5; no clear D. V dropped 3 bases and J dropped 2 bases, with 13 bases sitting between them. The CDR3 totals 15 residues. The germline CDR1 and CDR2 sequences are SNHLY and FYNNEI. CDR3 in DNA: TGTGCCAGCAGTGAGGGTTGGTTAATACAAGAGACCCAGTACTTC. It translates to CASSEGWLIQETQYF.

There are a few counts of this clonotype. The genes are TRBV20-1 and TRBJ2-5, with 7 bases that match TRBD2. J was trimmed by 3 bases and V by 1 base; bases with no gene match: 2. The CDR3 runs 13 residues. Germline loops: CDR1 DFQATT, CDR2 SNEGSKA (reference sequence). The CDR3 is CSARGSGEETQYF. CDR3 nucleotide sequence: TGCAGTGCTAGAGGAAGCGGGGAAGAGACCCAGTACTTC.

This clonotype was counted between two and nine times. The chain recombines TRBV28 with TRBJ2-7; D may be TRBD2 (5 bases). Trimming took 8 bases from V and 0 from J, leaving 20 bases between them. Germline V gene sequence: CDR1 MDHEN, CDR2 SYDVKM. This CDR3 spans 16 amino acids. The CDR3 here is CASGGPLAGNSYEQYF. The CDR3 nucleotides are TGTGCCAGCGGAGGCCCCTTGGCGGGTAACTCCTACGAGCAGTACTTC.

The genes are TRBV5-1 and TRBJ2-7; no clear D gene. The CDR3 contains 13 residues. Trimming removed 7 bases at V and 2 bases at J, with 13 bases between. Germline V gene sequence: CDR1 SGHRS, CDR2 YFSETQ. Here the CDR3 reads CASGWDSTYEQYF. The CDR3 nucleotides are TGCGCCAGCGGGTGGGATTCTACCTACGAGCAGTACTTC.

The chain is built from TRBV12-3 or TRBV12-4 and TRBJ1-1; tentative D call: TRBD1 (5 bases). CDR3 length: 17 residues. Trimming took 5 bases from V and 1 from J, leaving 20 bases between them. The CDR3 sequence is CASSPLGSRGGNTEAFF. The CDR3 DNA reads as TGTGCCAGCAGTCCCTTGGGATCTCGTGGGGGGAACACTGAAGCTTTCTTT.

This clonotype appeared a few times. The V and J genes are TRBV20-1 and TRBJ2-1; the D gene is possibly TRBD2 (5 bases). The germline CDR1 and CDR2 sequences are DFQATT and SNEGSKA (reference sequence). V lost 2 bases to trimming and J lost 8 bases, with 7 bases between them. CDR3 size: 11 residues. CDR3 amino acids: CSARFGDEQFF. The CDR3 DNA reads as TGCAGTGCTAGATTCGGGGATGAGCAGTTCTTC.

This chain links TRBV20-1 with TRBJ2-3; tentatively, D is TRBD2 (6 bases). This CDR3 is 13 amino acids long. With 1 base removed from V and 4 bases from J, the gap between germline ends came to 9 bases. CDR1 is DFQATT, CDR2 SNEGSKA, per germline (reference sequence). The CDR3 DNA is TGCAGTGCTAGAGTCAGCGGGCCAGATACGCAGTATTTT. Translating gives CSARVSGPDTQYF.

This chain joins TRBV20-1 and TRBJ1-5, with D unresolved. The CDR3 totals 17 residues. Germline-derived CDR1 and CDR2 are DFQATT and SNEGSKA (reference sequence). V lost 1 base to trimming and J lost 0 bases, with 16 bases between them. The CDR3 sequence is CSARGGPGFYSNQPQHF. The CDR3, as DNA: TGCAGTGCTAGAGGTGGCCCCGGATTTTATAGCAATCAGCCCCAGCATTTT.

This clonotype was detected many times. The chain uses TRBV19 and TRBJ1-6, with D perhaps TRBD1 (6 bases). Trimming cost V 0 bases and J 10 bases, with 10 bases left between them. The CDR3 has 14 amino acids. CDR1 LNHDA and CDR2 SQIVND come from the germline V gene (reference sequence). CDR3 DNA: TGTGCCAGTAGTATAGATGGACAGCCATCACCCCTCCACTTT. It translates to CASSIDGQPSPLHF.

The rearrangement joins TRBV7-2 to TRBJ1-5; TRBD1 agrees at 9 bases. This CDR3 contains 17 residues. The germline V gene has CDR1 SGHTA and CDR2 FQGNSA. J was trimmed by 0 bases and V by 5 bases; bases with no gene match: 8. Written as DNA, the CDR3 is TGTGCCAGCAGCGTAAGGACAGGGGCTGATAGCAATCAGCCCCAGCATTTT. This sequence encodes CASSVRTGADSNQPQHF.

This clonotype was seen a few times. The chain combines TRBV12-3 or TRBV12-4 with TRBJ2-2; D could derive from TRBD1 or TRBD2 (6 bases each). V lost 8 bases to trimming and J lost 6 bases, with 10 bases between them. The CDR3 covers 12 residues. The DNA of the CDR3 is TGTGCCAGCGCCCGGGGGCCCGGGGAGCTGTTTTTT. Protein: CASARGPGELFF.

This sequence joins TRBV5-1 and TRBJ2-5, with 11 bases that match TRBD1. Per germline, CDR1 SGHRS and CDR2 YFSETQ. The junction had 12 bases not matched to a gene; V was cut back by 6 bases and J by 5 bases. This CDR3 spans 16 amino acids. The CDR3 loop reads CASKPRGQGAQETQYF. The CDR3 DNA follows: TGCGCCAGCAAGCCACGTGGACAGGGGGCTCAGGAGACCCAGTACTTC.

The chain employs TRBV12-3 or TRBV12-4 and TRBJ2-7, with 8 bases fitting TRBD1. CDR3 length: 15 residues. The ends lost 6 bases at V and 4 bases at J; junction bases unmatched: 11. CDR3 bases: TGTGCCAGCAGGGCGCAGGGGGCATTTGGTTACGAGCAGTACTTC. Amino acid sequence: CASRAQGAFGYEQYF.

There are a few counts of this clonotype. V is TRBV4-2 and J is TRBJ2-3; D possibly corresponds to TRBD2 (6 bases). V was trimmed by 1 base and J by 0 bases, leaving 11 bases between them. The CDR3 runs 16 residues. Germline V gene lookup returns CDR1 LGHNA and CDR2 YNFKEQ. In DNA form, the CDR3 reads TGTGCCAGCAGCCAAGGACTAGTAACTAGCACAGATACGCAGTATTTT. Protein: CASSQGLVTSTDTQYF.

J is TRBJ2-1 and V is TRBV5-1, with TRBD2 matching over 7 bases. V gave up 2 bases and J gave up 10 bases; unmatched junction bases: 15. This CDR3 comprises 16 residues. Looked up from germline, CDR1 is SGHRS and CDR2 is YFSETQ. The CDR3 reads CASSLDGLGTAREQFF. CDR3 nucleotide sequence: TGCGCCAGCAGCTTAGACGGACTAGGAACTGCCCGCGAGCAGTTCTTC. Looking up the rest from reference TRBV5-1 and TRBJ2-1 gives the full variable domain: KAGVTQTPRYLIKTRGQQVTLSCSPISGHRSVSWYQQTPGQGLQFLFEYFSETQRNKGNFPGRFSGRQFSNSRSEMNVSTLELGDSALYLCASSLDGLGTAREQFFGPGTRLTVL.

CDR3 protein: CASTRSSGKYNEQFF. The CDR3 coding sequence is TGTGCCAGCACGAGGTCTAGCGGGAAATACAATGAGCAGTTCTTC. The rearrangement joins TRBV14 to TRBJ2-1; TRBD2 matches 9 bases. With V trimmed by 7 bases and J by 4 bases, 8 bases remained unmatched. The CDR3 covers 15 residues. Germline assignment: CDR1 SGHDN and CDR2 FVKESK.

V gene TRBV10-3 combines with J gene TRBJ1-1; D is possibly TRBD1 (5 bases). The CDR3 runs to 13 residues. Per germline, CDR1 ENHRY and CDR2 SYGVKD. With 4 bases removed from V and 0 bases from J, the gap between germline ends came to 6 bases. The CDR3 protein is CAISAGMNTEAFF. The CDR3, as DNA: TGTGCCATCAGTGCAGGGATGAACACTGAAGCTTTCTTT.

This chain links TRBV9 with TRBJ2-7; D is uncertain. The CDR3 sequence is 14 residues long. CDR1 SGDLS and CDR2 YYNGEE come from the germline V gene. V was pared by 0 bases and J by 1 base, with 8 bases between. In DNA, the CDR3 is TGTGCCAGCAGCGTAGAACCAGGATCCTACGAGCAGTACTTC. This gives the protein CASSVEPGSYEQYF. Looking up the rest from reference TRBV9 and TRBJ2-7 gives the full variable domain: DSGVTQTPKHLITATGQRVTLRCSPRSGDLSVYWYQQSLDQGLQFLIQYYNGEERAKGNILERFSAQQFPDLHSELNLSSLELGDSALYFCASSVEPGSYEQYFGPGTRLTVT.

This clonotype was seen many times. The J gene is TRBJ2-2, the V gene TRBV7-9; 8 bases agree with TRBD1. Per the germline V gene, CDR1 is SEHNR and CDR2 is FQNEAQ (reference sequence). The trim removed 5 bases at V and 0 bases at J, leaving 8 bases unmatched. The CDR3 is 17 residues long. The CDR3 bases are TGTGCCAGCAGCGCCGTCGGGACAGGCTCGAACACCGGGGAGCTGTTTTTT. This gives the protein CASSAVGTGSNTGELFF.

J is TRBJ2-7 and V is TRBV28; the D is unclear. Trimming removed 2 bases from V and 1 base from J, with 12 bases in between. The CDR3 has 15 residues. Germline values: CDR1 MDHEN, CDR2 SYDVKM. The CDR3 nucleotides read TGTGCCAGCAGTTTACCGAACTACGGTTCCTACGAGCAGTACTTC. Protein product: CASSLPNYGSYEQYF.

The chain is built from TRBV7-9 and TRBJ1-4; D uncertain. Trimming shortened V by 5 bases and J by 0 bases, and 13 bases separated the two germline ends. The CDR3 is made up of 16 amino acids. Per germline, CDR1 SEHNR and CDR2 FQNEAQ (reference sequence). Here the CDR3 reads CASSREDVATNEKLFF. The CDR3 bases are TGTGCCAGCAGCCGAGAGGATGTTGCAACTAATGAAAAACTGTTTTTT.

The chain couples TRBV29-1 to TRBJ1-2; D gene uncertain. The CDR3 loop spans 8 amino acids. CDR1 and CDR2 from the germline V gene are SQVTM and ANQGSEA. Trimming took off 8 bases at V and 13 bases at J, with 11 bases between the two ends. Here the CDR3 reads CSTSLFTF. The CDR3 DNA reads as TGCAGCACCAGTCTTTTCACCTTC.

This clonotype was seen only a few times. V is TRBV5-5 and J is TRBJ2-7; D not certain. Germline V CDR1 and CDR2: SGHKS, YYEKEE (reference sequence). V lost 4 bases to trimming and J lost 6 bases, with 23 bases between them. The CDR3 contains 16 residues. The DNA for the CDR3 is TGTGCCAGCAGCCATTCTACCCTTAGTAAAGTTTCCGAGCAGTACTTC. This sequence encodes CASSHSTLSKVSEQYF.

This chain joins TRBV7-7 and TRBJ2-3; 12 bases match TRBD2. The CDR3 consists of 14 residues. V gave up 6 bases and J gave up 12 bases; unmatched junction bases: 10. Per the germline V gene, CDR1 is SSHAT and CDR2 is FNYEAQ (reference sequence). Here the CDR3 reads CASSPTGLAGYQYF. In DNA, the CDR3 is TGTGCCAGCAGTCCCACAGGACTAGCGGGATATCAGTATTTT.

V is TRBV24-1 and J is TRBJ2-1; 8 bases are shared with TRBD1. Germline assignment: CDR1 KGHDR and CDR2 SFDVKD. The J segment lost 7 bases and the V segment lost 9 bases, leaving 10 bases of the junction unmatched. CDR3 length equals 14 residues. CDR3 nucleotides: TGTGCCACCTCTGAAGGACAGGGCAAGAATGAGCAGTTCTTC. This sequence encodes CATSEGQGKNEQFF.

This chain links TRBV5-1 with TRBJ1-2; 10 bases fit TRBD1. Unmatched junction bases numbered 4, after V lost 5 bases and J lost 3 bases. The CDR3 totals 14 residues. Germline V gives CDR1 SGHRS, CDR2 YFSETQ. In DNA, the CDR3 is TGCGCCAGCAGAACCGGGACAGGGGACTATGGCTACACCTTC. It encodes CASRTGTGDYGYTF.

This clonotype was seen a few times. This chain links TRBV29-1 with TRBJ1-1, with D perhaps TRBD1 (5 bases). The germline V gene has CDR1 SQVTM and CDR2 ANQGSEA. Trimming cost V 0 bases and J 1 base, with 15 bases left between them. CDR3 size: 16 residues. CDR3 coding DNA: TGCAGCGTTGAAGAGAGAAGAAAGGGGAGGAACACTGAAGCTTTCTTT. The encoded protein is CSVEERRKGRNTEAFF.

The CDR3 is CASSSDRGYTYEQYV. The CDR3 DNA sequence: TGTGCCAGCAGCTCCGACAGGGGTTATACCTACGAGCAGTACGTC. V usage is TRBV7-8 and J usage is TRBJ2-7, with 8 positions matching TRBD1. The V gene end was trimmed by 4 bases and the J gene end by 2 bases; junction bases not matched to a gene: 7. Looked up from germline, CDR1 is SGHVS and CDR2 is FQNEAQ. This CDR3 is built from 15 residues.

The chain combines TRBV21-1 with TRBJ1-5. TRBV21-1 is a listed pseudogene. This CDR3 is 17 amino acids long. This CDR3 is CASSRVEVFDADQPQHF. The CDR3 DNA sequence: TGTGCCAGCAGCAGAGTTGAGGTTTTTGACGCGGATCAGCCCCAGCATTTT.

In this sample, this clonotype turned up a few times. The J gene is TRBJ1-5, the V gene TRBV2; 7 positions match TRBD1. J gave up 7 bases and V 7 bases, and 7 bases lay outside the gene matches. The CDR3 runs 13 residues. Germline V gene data show CDR1 as SNHLY and CDR2 as FYNNEI. CDR3 region: CASTQTGQQPQHF. DNA of the CDR3: TGTGCCAGCACCCAGACAGGGCAGCAGCCCCAGCATTTT.

V and J are TRBV20-1 and TRBJ2-5; no reliable D call. The germline V gene has CDR1 DFQATT and CDR2 SNEGSKA (reference sequence). Trimming cost V 6 bases and J 3 bases, with 23 bases left between them. The CDR3 runs to 16 residues. CDR3 sequence (DNA): TGCAGTGCCGCTAGTCCTTCCTGGACCGCTAAAGAGACCCAGTACTTC. This sequence encodes CSAASPSWTAKETQYF.